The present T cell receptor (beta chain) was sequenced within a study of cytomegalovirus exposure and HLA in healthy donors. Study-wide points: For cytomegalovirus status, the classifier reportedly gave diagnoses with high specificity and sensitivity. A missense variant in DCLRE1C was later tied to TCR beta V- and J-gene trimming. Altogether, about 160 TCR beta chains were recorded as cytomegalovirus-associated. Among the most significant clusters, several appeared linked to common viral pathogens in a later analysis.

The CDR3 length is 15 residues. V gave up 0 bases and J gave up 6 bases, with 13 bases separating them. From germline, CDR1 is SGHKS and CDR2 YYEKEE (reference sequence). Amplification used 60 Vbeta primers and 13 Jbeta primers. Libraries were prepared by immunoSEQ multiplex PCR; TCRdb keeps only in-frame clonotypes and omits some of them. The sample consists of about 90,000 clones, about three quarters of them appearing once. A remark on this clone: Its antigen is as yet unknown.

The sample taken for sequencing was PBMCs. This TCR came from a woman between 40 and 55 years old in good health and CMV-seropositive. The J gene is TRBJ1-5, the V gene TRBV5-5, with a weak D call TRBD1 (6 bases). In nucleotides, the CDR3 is TGTGCCAGCAGCTTGGAGGGGGTCGTAGGTCAGCCCCAGCATTTT. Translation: CASSLEGVVGQPQHF.